Following are 10 T cell receptor beta chains from one sample sequenced in a study of T cell clonotyping in hematopoietic cell transplantation. Profiling relied on immunoSEQ multiplex PCR, and the TCRdb table lists in-frame clones only, not all of them. This sample has 9,000 to 13,000 clones; about 89% occur once, and the top ten carry under 50%. Source: PBMCs, taken 180 days after allogeneic stem cell transplant. Receptors originate from a male patient aged 55 to 70 who had an allogeneic stem cell transplant from an unrelated donor, so the T cells may come from the graft donor. Some clones in this sample may be carry-over from other donors' samples.

V is TRBV19 and J is TRBJ1-5, with 11 bases identical to TRBD1. CDR1 is LNHDA and CDR2 is SQIVND in the germline V gene (reference sequence). The CDR3 contains 13 residues. With 10 bases clipped from V and 7 bases from J, the junction kept 6 bases outside the gene matches. CDR3 sequence (DNA): TGTGCCACCACCGGGACAGGGGGACAGCCCCAGCATTTT. Protein: CATTGTGGQPQHF.

The chain employs TRBV7-2 and TRBJ1-1; no definite D call. Trimming took 1 base from V and 0 from J, leaving 6 bases between them. Germline V lookup: CDR1 SGHTA, CDR2 FQGNSA. The CDR3 loop spans 14 amino acids. CDR3 region: CASSLGGVNTEAFF. Here the CDR3 DNA reads TGTGCCAGCAGCTTAGGTGGGGTGAACACTGAAGCTTTCTTT.

The chain combines TRBV7-2 with TRBJ2-7; D gene ambiguous. CDR1 is SGHTA and CDR2 is FQGNSA in the germline V gene. Trimming took 5 bases from V and 5 from J, leaving 10 bases between them. This CDR3 spans 12 amino acids. CDR3 region: CASSRNPNEQYF. As DNA, the CDR3 is TGTGCCAGCAGCCGAAACCCAAACGAGCAGTACTTC.

This sequence joins TRBV19 and TRBJ1-1; 8 bases map to TRBD1. This CDR3 has 13 amino acids. Germline V CDR1 and CDR2: LNHDA, SQIVND (reference sequence). Trimming at V came to 4 bases and at J to 5 bases, leaving 3 bases not matched to a gene. The CDR3 coding sequence is TGTGCCAGTAGTAAGGACAGGGAGACTGAAGCTTTCTTT. Protein: CASSKDRETEAFF.

The V call is TRBV7-3, the J call TRBJ1-1; the D gene is possibly TRBD1 (5 bases). Germline CDR1 is SGHTA and CDR2 is FQGTGA. Deletions cut 4 bases from V and 1 base from J, with 7 bases between. This CDR3 spans 13 amino acids. The CDR3 spells CASSYQGNTEAFF. The CDR3, as DNA: TGTGCCAGCAGCTATCAGGGGAACACTGAAGCTTTCTTT.

The chain recombines TRBV19 with TRBJ2-2; D is perhaps TRBD1 (6 bases). With 5 bases removed from V and 10 bases from J, the gap between germline ends came to 26 bases. The CDR3 is 17 residues long. CDR1 is LNHDA, CDR2 SQIVND, per germline (reference sequence). CDR3 sequence: CASSLPSGTPKTTELFF. In DNA, the CDR3 is TGTGCCAGTAGTCTACCCTCCGGGACACCTAAGACCACGGAGCTGTTTTTT.

The chain combines TRBV19 with TRBJ1-1; D possibly corresponds to TRBD1 (6 bases). With 5 bases removed from V and 11 bases from J, the gap between germline ends came to 18 bases. Germline V gives CDR1 LNHDA, CDR2 SQIVND (reference sequence). The CDR3 spans 13 residues. CDR3 nucleotides: TGTGCCAGTAGTGCCCAGGGGCCAGGTGAGGCTTTCTTT. It specifies CASSAQGPGEAFF.

The rearrangement links TRBV4-3 to TRBJ2-2; D not certain. V was trimmed by 0 bases and J by 5 bases, leaving 7 bases between them. Germline CDR1 is LGHNA and CDR2 is YSLEER. This CDR3 has 14 amino acids. The CDR3 region has the DNA TGCGCCAGCAGCCAAGAAATCCGGACCGGGGAGCTGTTTTTT. It codes for CASSQEIRTGELFF.

V gene TRBV29-1 combines with J gene TRBJ2-3; 7 bases agree with TRBD1. J gave up 3 bases and V 6 bases, and 3 bases lay outside the gene matches. Germline assignment: CDR1 SQVTM and CDR2 ANQGSEA. The CDR3 extends over 12 amino acids. The CDR3: CSVRDSTDTQYF. CDR3 in DNA: TGCAGCGTGAGGGACAGTACAGATACGCAGTATTTT.

This rearrangement joins TRBV10-3 to TRBJ1-1; 8 nucleotides align to TRBD1. The CDR3 length is 15 residues. Per the germline V gene, CDR1 is ENHRY and CDR2 is SYGVKD. With V trimmed by 2 bases and J by 3 bases, 5 bases remained unmatched. The CDR3 region has the DNA TGTGCCATCAGTGAGCGGACAGGGATATACACTGAAGCTTTCTTT. It translates to CAISERTGIYTEAFF.